These T cell receptor beta chains were read from a single sample in a study of blood T cell repertoires in COVID-19. Assay: immunoSEQ multiplex PCR; the TCRdb copy retains only in-frame clones and omits some. The table has a few hundred thousand clones, less than 85% seen once. Sequencing used peripheral blood. The source is a woman aged 70 to 79 with acute or convalescent COVID-19. Each CDR3 is given with its conserved first and last residue. A D gene is named only where the DNA matches it firmly. Clone size appears in some rows only: once, few, many, or a class for an expanded clone.

V	size	D	J	CDR3	DNA
TRBV7-8	.	TRBD1	TRBJ2-1	CASSLDRASYNEQFF	TGTGCCAGCAGCCTCGACAGGGCCTCCTACAATGAGCAGTTCTTC
TRBV3-1/TRBV3-2	.	.	TRBJ1-5	CASSQKPRGFGSNQPQHF	TGTGCCAGCAGCCAAAAACCCAGGGGATTTGGGAGCAATCAGCCCCAGCATTTT
TRBV5-1	.	.	TRBJ1-1	CASSSGRGNTEAFF	TGCGCCAGCAGCTCGGGGAGGGGGAACACTGAAGCTTTCTTT
TRBV5-4	.	.	TRBJ1-3	CASSRDSDRGNTIYF	TGTGCCAGCAGCAGAGACAGCGATCGTGGAAACACCATATATTTT
TRBV12-5	.	TRBD1	TRBJ2-1	CASGLARRDSNEQFF	TGTGCTAGTGGTTTGGCCCGACGGGACAGCAATGAGCAGTTCTTC
TRBV9	few	.	TRBJ1-1	CASSRLGGTEAFF	TGTGCCAGCAGCCGCCTGGGGGGGACTGAAGCTTTCTTT
TRBV7-2	.	.	TRBJ1-4	CASSLVWGRGEKLFF	TGTGCCAGCAGCTTAGTCTGGGGGCGGGGGGAAAAACTGTTTTTT
TRBV30	.	.	TRBJ1-6	CAWSEGHNSPLHF	TGTGCCTGGAGCGAGGGCCATAATTCACCCCTCCACTTT
TRBV30	.	.	TRBJ1-1	CAWSVQANTEAFF	TGTGCCTGGAGTGTACAGGCCAACACTGAAGCTTTCTTT
TRBV6-2/TRBV6-3	.	TRBD2	TRBJ2-5	CASSKSGAGETQYF	TGTGCCAGCAGCAAAAGCGGGGCGGGAGAGACCCAGTACTTC
TRBV2	.	.	TRBJ2-5	CASSRGFGETQYF	TGTGCCAGCAGTAGGGGATTTGGGGAGACCCAGTACTTC
TRBV3-1/TRBV3-2	.	.	TRBJ2-1	CASSKTSNEQFF	TGTGCCAGCAGCAAGACTAGCAATGAGCAGTTCTTC
TRBV4-1	.	.	TRBJ1-4	CASSQSTGDNEKLFF	TGCGCCAGCAGCCAGAGCACGGGGGATAATGAAAAACTGTTTTTT
TRBV3-1/TRBV3-2	.	.	TRBJ2-7	CASSLAPSYYEQYF	TGTGCCAGCAGCCTCGCCCCCTCCTACTACGAGCAGTACTTC
TRBV5-6	.	TRBD2	TRBJ2-3	CASSVSPGLAIF	TGTGCCAGCAGCGTATCGCCGGGACTAGCTATTTTT
TRBV3-1/TRBV3-2	once	.	TRBJ1-2	CASSRQGRGNYGYTF	TGTGCCAGCAGCCGCCAGGGAAGGGGTAACTATGGCTACACCTTC
TRBV7-2	.	.	TRBJ2-3	CASSPGNTDTQYF	TGTGCCAGCAGCCCCGGTAACACAGATACGCAGTATTTT
TRBV9	few	TRBD1	TRBJ1-6	CASSGTGTVNNSPLHF	TGTGCCAGCAGCGGTACCGGGACAGTCAATAATTCACCCCTCCACTTT
TRBV10-3	.	.	TRBJ2-1	CAINNLGSDNEQFF	TGTGCCATCAACAATCTCGGGAGTGACAATGAGCAGTTCTTC
TRBV24-1	.	.	TRBJ2-7	CATSDPRRGRSYEQYF	TGTGCCACCAGTGACCCGAGACGGGGAAGGTCCTACGAGCAGTACTTC
TRBV29-1	.	.	TRBJ2-3	CSVEARGQADTQYF	TGCAGCGTTGAAGCGCGGGGTCAGGCAGATACGCAGTATTTT
TRBV7-6	.	.	TRBJ2-2	CASSLGTVKTGELFF	TGTGCCAGCAGCTTAGGGACAGTAAAAACCGGGGAGCTGTTTTTT
TRBV6-4	.	TRBD2	TRBJ2-2	CASSRTSGGANTGELFF	TGTGCCAGCAGTAGAACTAGCGGTGGCGCGAACACCGGGGAGCTGTTTTTT
TRBV27	once	TRBD2	TRBJ2-6	CASSFLAGAHSGANVLTF	TGTGCCAGCAGTTTCCTAGCGGGGGCGCACTCTGGGGCCAACGTCCTGACTTTC
TRBV23-1	few	TRBD1	TRBJ1-1	CASRVQGETFF	TGCGCCAGCAGGGTACAGGGGGAAACTTTCTTT
TRBV24-1	.	TRBD2	TRBJ2-1	CATSDSRTSGYNEQFF	TGTGCCACCAGTGATTCCCGGACTAGCGGGTACAATGAGCAGTTCTTC
TRBV11-2	.	TRBD2	TRBJ2-3	CASSSGRGGGAADTQYF	TGTGCCAGCAGCTCCGGACGCGGCGGGGGGGCCGCAGATACGCAGTATTTT
TRBV9	.	.	TRBJ2-2	CASSASAPRAGELFF	TGTGCCAGCAGCGCCTCTGCCCCGCGGGCCGGGGAGCTGTTTTTT
TRBV28	.	.	TRBJ2-2	CASIPGDRTGELFF	TGTGCCAGCATCCCGGGGGATCGGACCGGGGAGCTGTTTTTT
TRBV5-1	.	.	TRBJ2-1	CASSFQGSNEQFF	TGCGCCAGCAGCTTCCAGGGGAGTAATGAGCAGTTCTTC
TRBV6-1	.	.	TRBJ2-3	CASSEGRMGTDTQYF	TGTGCCAGCAGTGAAGGGAGGATGGGCACAGATACGCAGTATTTT
TRBV5-1	.	TRBD2	TRBJ2-2	CASSFLADVTGELFF	TGCGCCAGCAGCTTCCTAGCGGACGTAACCGGGGAGCTGTTTTTT
TRBV3-1/TRBV3-2	.	.	TRBJ2-5	CASRTDGQETQYF	TGTGCCAGCAGAACAGACGGACAAGAGACCCAGTACTTC
TRBV19	.	.	TRBJ1-1	CASSISVNTEAFF	TGTGCCAGTAGTATCTCGGTGAACACTGAAGCTTTCTTT
TRBV9	.	.	TRBJ2-7	CASSVVRILNEQYF	TGTGCCAGCAGCGTAGTGCGCATTTTAAACGAGCAGTACTTC
TRBV10-3	.	.	TRBJ2-3	CAIQGGSTDTQYF	TGTGCCATTCAAGGGGGTAGCACAGATACGCAGTATTTT
TRBV24-1	.	TRBD2	TRBJ2-1	CATSDSSAGGLNEQFF	TGTGCCACCAGTGATTCGTCTGCGGGGGGGCTAAATGAGCAGTTCTTC
TRBV6-5	.	TRBD2	TRBJ2-2	CASTLAGGNTGELFF	TGTGCCAGCACCCTAGCGGGGGGAAACACCGGGGAGCTGTTTTTT
TRBV6-2/TRBV6-3	.	.	TRBJ2-3	CASSYKRGPDTQYF	TGTGCCAGCAGTTACAAGAGAGGTCCAGATACGCAGTATTTT
TRBV6-1	.	.	TRBJ2-2	CASSEDRRGTGELFF	TGTGCCAGCAGTGAAGATCGCAGAGGTACCGGGGAGCTGTTTTTT
TRBV19	.	TRBD1	TRBJ1-2	CASSPQDREEYGYTF	TGTGCCAGTAGTCCCCAGGACAGGGAGGAGTATGGCTACACCTTC
TRBV5-5	.	TRBD2	TRBJ2-2	CASSLRLAGVSNTGELFF	TGTGCCAGCAGCTTAAGACTAGCGGGGGTCAGCAACACCGGGGAGCTGTTTTTT
TRBV27	.	.	TRBJ2-5	CASSGGGAGETQYF	TGTGCCAGCTCTGGAGGGGGGGCTGGAGAGACCCAGTACTTC
TRBV11-3	.	.	TRBJ2-3	CASSFGGGRTDTQYF	TGTGCCAGCAGCTTCGGGGGAGGAAGAACAGATACGCAGTATTTT
TRBV3-1/TRBV3-2	.	TRBD1	TRBJ1-4	CASSQVRGQGLRQLFF	TGTGCCAGCAGCCAAGTTCGAGGACAGGGTTTGAGACAGCTGTTTTTT
TRBV7-9	few	.	TRBJ2-5	CASSGGLLIQETQYF	TGTGCCAGCAGCGGGGGACTGCTGATTCAAGAGACCCAGTACTTC